Listed below are T cell receptor beta chains from one sample, sequenced in a study of CD8+CD57+ T cells in acquired aplastic anemia. A single record per CDR3 protein comes from TCRdb applying MiXCR to the reads. This table holds 200,000 to 300,000 distinct CDR3 sequences, about 80% found once. Sequences were obtained from sorted CD4+, CD8+, or CD8+CD57+ T cells (not recorded which) from PBMCs. All receptors derive from a human donor with aplastic anemia. The CDR3 runs from the conserved cysteine through the conserved F or W. The D gene is left open where the match is weak. Clone size is stated in some rows and not others, as once, few, many or a class when expanded.

J gene: TRBJ2-3; V gene: TRBV9; clone size: once; D gene: TRBD2; CDR3 protein: CASVGGSDTQYF; CDR3 DNA: TGTGCCAGCGTCGGGGGGTCAGATACGCAGTATTTT
J gene: TRBJ2-1; V gene: TRBV19; clone size: -; D gene: -; CDR3 protein: CASSLARGGGNDQHFF; CDR3 DNA: TGTGCCAGTAGCTTAGCAAGAGGAGGGGGGAATGATCAGCACTTCTTC
J gene: TRBJ2-6; V gene: TRBV11-3; clone size: few; D gene: -; CDR3 protein: CASSLDGTDGANVLTF; CDR3 DNA: TGTGCCAGCAGCTTAGATGGTACAGACGGGGCCAACGTCCTGACTTTC
J gene: TRBJ2-1; V gene: TRBV18; clone size: once; D gene: -; CDR3 protein: CASSPRALTNEQFF; CDR3 DNA: TGTGCCAGCTCACCGAGGGCCCTGACTAATGAGCAGTTCTTC
J gene: TRBJ2-5; V gene: TRBV7-9; clone size: -; D gene: TRBD1; CDR3 protein: CASSYRTGFKTQYF; CDR3 DNA: TGTGCCAGCAGCTATAGGACAGGGTTCAAAACCCAGTACTTC
J gene: TRBJ1-2; V gene: TRBV7-2; clone size: -; D gene: TRBD1; CDR3 protein: CASSLGGGGFGEAYTF; CDR3 DNA: TGTGCCAGCAGCTTGGGCGGAGGGGGCTTCGGTGAAGCTTACACCTTC
J gene: TRBJ2-5; V gene: TRBV19; clone size: many; D gene: TRBD1; CDR3 protein: CASSTWDRGSRETQYF; CDR3 DNA: TGTGCCAGTAGTACCTGGGACAGGGGTTCTCGGGAGACCCAGTACTTC
J gene: TRBJ2-1; V gene: TRBV7-8; clone size: few; D gene: -; CDR3 protein: CASSLAGGTDTEDQFF; CDR3 DNA: TGTGCCAGCAGCTTAGCGGGAGGTACCGATACGGAGGATCAGTTCTTC
J gene: TRBJ1-1; V gene: TRBV7-2; clone size: once; D gene: -; CDR3 protein: CASSLTRGANNEAFF; CDR3 DNA: TGTGCCAGCAGCTTGACACGGGGCGCCAACAATGAAGCTTTCTTT
J gene: TRBJ2-7; V gene: TRBV7-8; clone size: once; D gene: TRBD2; CDR3 protein: CASSVAGGLDTEYYF; CDR3 DNA: TGTGCCAGCAGTGTAGCGGGGGGCCTCGATACGGAGTATTACTTC
J gene: TRBJ2-3; V gene: TRBV10-2; clone size: once; D gene: TRBD2; CDR3 protein: CASRGLADTDTQYF; CDR3 DNA: TGCGCCAGCAGGGGACTAGCAGACACAGATACGCAGTATTTT
J gene: TRBJ2-2; V gene: TRBV24-1; clone size: many; D gene: -; CDR3 protein: CATSDLTYGDTGELFF; CDR3 DNA: TGTGCCACCAGTGATTTGACGTATGGGGACACCGGGGAGCTGTTTTTT
J gene: TRBJ2-1; V gene: TRBV11-3; clone size: -; D gene: -; CDR3 protein: CASSLDLTGGHNEQFF; CDR3 DNA: TGTGCCAGCAGCTTAGATCTGACAGGAGGACACAATGAGCAGTTCTTC
J gene: TRBJ2-1; V gene: TRBV9; clone size: -; D gene: TRBD2; CDR3 protein: CASSPWTSGRSEQQFF; CDR3 DNA: TGTGCCAGCAGCCCCTGGACTAGCGGGAGGAGTGAGCAGCAGTTCTTC
J gene: TRBJ1-1; V gene: TRBV9; clone size: -; D gene: -; CDR3 protein: CASSVAGSSSTEAFF; CDR3 DNA: TGTGCCAGCAGCGTAGCCGGGTCCTCGAGCACTGAAGCTTTCTTT
J gene: TRBJ2-7; V gene: TRBV5-1; clone size: many; D gene: -; CDR3 protein: CASSRGPSYEQYF; CDR3 DNA: TGCGCCAGCAGCCGAGGACCCTCCTACGAGCAGTACTTC